This T cell receptor beta chain was retrieved from a study of cytomegalovirus exposure and HLA in healthy donors. At the level of the study: An earlier analysis found 110 million or so unique TCR beta sequences from 200 million or so T cells. Findings and caveats of the study: Being productive about 87% or about 30% of the time was typical of most TCR beta V segments in an earlier analysis. A later analysis linked a missense variant in DCLRE1C to the trimming of TCR beta V and J genes. When a later analysis was performed, an Asian-associated ancestry cluster reportedly had fewer N-insertions than the approximately 690-donor mean.

Remarks on this clone: The target antigen is unknown.

Primers for the PCR totalled 60 Vbeta and 13 Jbeta. The protocol was immunoSEQ multiplex PCR, while the TCRdb copy is restricted to in-frame clones and leaves out a portion. The top ten hold 0.96% of the sample, which has under 200,000 clones, roughly four fifths seen once. The sequence derives from a girl aged 2 to 10 in good health and CMV-seropositive. The material sequenced was PBMCs.

In DNA form, the CDR3 reads TGTGCCAGCAGTCCACTGTGGACGAGGGGACTTAAGCCCCAGCATTTT. Translation gives CASSPLWTRGLKPQHF. The rearrangement uses TRBV2 and TRBJ1-5, with D perhaps matching TRBD1 (5 bases). The CDR3 has 16 residues. Trimming stripped 5 bases from V and 8 bases from J, with 22 bases between. Germline-derived CDR1 and CDR2 are SNHLY and FYNNEI.